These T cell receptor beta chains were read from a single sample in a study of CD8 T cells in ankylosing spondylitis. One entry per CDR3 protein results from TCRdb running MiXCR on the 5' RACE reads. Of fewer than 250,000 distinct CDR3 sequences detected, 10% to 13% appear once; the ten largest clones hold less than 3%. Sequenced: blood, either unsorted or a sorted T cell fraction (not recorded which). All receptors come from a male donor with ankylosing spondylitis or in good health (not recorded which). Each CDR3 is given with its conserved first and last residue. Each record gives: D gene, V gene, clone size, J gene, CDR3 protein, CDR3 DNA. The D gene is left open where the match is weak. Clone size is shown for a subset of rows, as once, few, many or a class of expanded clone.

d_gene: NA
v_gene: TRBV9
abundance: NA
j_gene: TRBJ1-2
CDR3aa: CASSKDGAVAGYTF
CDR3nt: TGTGCCAGCAGCAAAGATGGGGCCGTGGCGGGCTACACCTTC

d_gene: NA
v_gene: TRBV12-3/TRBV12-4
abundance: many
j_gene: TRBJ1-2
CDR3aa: CASSLDSLGYTF
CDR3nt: TGTGCCAGCAGTTTAGACTCTTTGGGGTACACCTTC

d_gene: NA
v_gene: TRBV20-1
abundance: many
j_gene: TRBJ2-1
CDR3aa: CSARVRGASSYNEQFF
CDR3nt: TGCAGTGCTAGAGTTAGGGGCGCCAGCTCCTACAATGAGCAGTTCTTC

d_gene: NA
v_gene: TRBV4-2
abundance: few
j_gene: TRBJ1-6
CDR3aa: CASSQAGDPASPLHF
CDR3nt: TGTGCCAGCAGCCAGGCAGGAGACCCGGCTTCACCCCTCCACTTT

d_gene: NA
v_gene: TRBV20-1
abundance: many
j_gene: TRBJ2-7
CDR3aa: CSAHPTSHIYEQYF
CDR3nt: TGCAGTGCCCACCCGACTAGTCACATATACGAGCAGTACTTC

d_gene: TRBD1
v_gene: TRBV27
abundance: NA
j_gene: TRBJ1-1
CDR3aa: CASSPGTGDTGTEAFF
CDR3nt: TGTGCCAGCAGTCCCGGGACAGGGGATACGGGGACTGAAGCTTTCTTT

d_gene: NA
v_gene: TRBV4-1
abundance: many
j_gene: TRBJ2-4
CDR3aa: CASSQDIPAARGILWAKNIQYF
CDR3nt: TGCGCCAGCAGCCAAGATATCCCGGCGGCCAGGGGAATTCTATGGGCCAAAAACATTCAGTACTTC

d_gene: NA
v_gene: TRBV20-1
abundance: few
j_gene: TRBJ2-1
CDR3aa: CSASSGTHNEQFF
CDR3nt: TGCAGTGCTAGTAGCGGAACTCACAATGAGCAGTTCTTC

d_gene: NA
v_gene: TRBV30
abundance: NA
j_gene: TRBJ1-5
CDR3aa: CAWSVDGGSNQPQHF
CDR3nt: TGTGCCTGGAGTGTAGATGGAGGGAGCAATCAGCCCCAGCATTTT

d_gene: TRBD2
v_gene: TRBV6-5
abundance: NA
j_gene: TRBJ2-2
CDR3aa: CASSSGSGSAGTGELFF
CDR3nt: TGTGCCAGCAGTTCCGGTAGCGGGAGCGCGGGCACCGGGGAGCTGTTTTTT

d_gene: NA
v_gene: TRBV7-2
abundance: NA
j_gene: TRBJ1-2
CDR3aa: CASSLGVGQDYGYTF
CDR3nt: TGTGCCAGCAGCTTAGGGGTTGGCCAGGACTATGGCTACACCTTC

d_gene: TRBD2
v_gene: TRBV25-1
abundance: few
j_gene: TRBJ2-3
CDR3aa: CASSAAGGGFTDTQYF
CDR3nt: TGTGCCAGCAGTGCCGCCGGCGGGGGGTTCACAGATACGCAGTATTTT

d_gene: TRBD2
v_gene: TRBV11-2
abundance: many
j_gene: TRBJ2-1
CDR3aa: CASSSTSANEQFF
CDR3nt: TGTGCCAGCAGCTCGACTAGCGCCAATGAGCAGTTCTTC

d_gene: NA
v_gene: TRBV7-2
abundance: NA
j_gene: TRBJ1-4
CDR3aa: CASSFQWGANEKLFF
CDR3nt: TGTGCCAGCAGCTTCCAATGGGGGGCTAATGAAAAACTGTTTTTT

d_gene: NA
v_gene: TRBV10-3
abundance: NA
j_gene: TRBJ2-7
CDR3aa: CAISGTYERGEQYF
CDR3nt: TGTGCCATCAGCGGGACTTATGAACGCGGGGAGCAGTACTTC

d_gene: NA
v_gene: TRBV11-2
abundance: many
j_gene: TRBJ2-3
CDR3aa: CASSLRISTDTQYF
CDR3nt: TGTGCCAGCAGCTTAAGGATTAGCACAGATACGCAGTATTTT

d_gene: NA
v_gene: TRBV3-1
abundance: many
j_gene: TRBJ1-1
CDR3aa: CASSQDRVGKNTEAFF
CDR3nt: TGTGCCAGCAGCCAAGACCGGGTCGGAAAGAACACTGAAGCTTTCTTT

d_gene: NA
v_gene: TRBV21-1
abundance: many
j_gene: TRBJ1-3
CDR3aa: CASSKGGPRGNTIYF
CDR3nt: TGTGCCAGCAGCAAAGGCGGCCCGAGGGGAAACACCATATATTTT

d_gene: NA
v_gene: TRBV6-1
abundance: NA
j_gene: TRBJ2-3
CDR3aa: CASRTVGADTQYF
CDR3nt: TGTGCCAGCAGGACGGTCGGTGCAGATACGCAGTATTTT

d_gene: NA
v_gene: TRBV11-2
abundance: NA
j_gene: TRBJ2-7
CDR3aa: CASREQSEQYF
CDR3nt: TGTGCCAGCCGCGAGCAGTCCGAGCAGTACTTC

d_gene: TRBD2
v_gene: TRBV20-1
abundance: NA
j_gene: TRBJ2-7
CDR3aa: CSAVPGLAGGPNGEQYF
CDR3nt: TGCAGTGCCGTCCCGGGACTAGCGGGAGGGCCTAACGGCGAGCAGTACTTC

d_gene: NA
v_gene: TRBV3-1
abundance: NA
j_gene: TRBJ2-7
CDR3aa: CASSRVSTEQYF
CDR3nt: TGTGCCAGCAGCCGAGTGAGCACCGAGCAGTACTTC

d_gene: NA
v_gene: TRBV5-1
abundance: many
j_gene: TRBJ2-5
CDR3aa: CASGRGGPQETQYF
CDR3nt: TGCGCCAGCGGTCGTGGGGGTCCGCAAGAGACCCAGTACTTC

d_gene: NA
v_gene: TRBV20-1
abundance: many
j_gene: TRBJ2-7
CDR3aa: CSAINRRGPDTYEQYF
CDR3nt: TGCAGTGCCATAAACCGCCGGGGCCCCGATACCTACGAGCAGTACTTC

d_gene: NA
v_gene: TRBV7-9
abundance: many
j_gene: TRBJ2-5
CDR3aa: CASSLGGDSQETQYF
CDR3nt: TGTGCCAGCAGCTTAGGGGGGGACAGTCAAGAGACCCAGTACTTC

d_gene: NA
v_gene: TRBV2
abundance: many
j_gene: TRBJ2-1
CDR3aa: CASSSGPGGEQFF
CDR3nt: TGTGCCAGCAGTTCCGGCCCCGGAGGTGAGCAGTTCTTC

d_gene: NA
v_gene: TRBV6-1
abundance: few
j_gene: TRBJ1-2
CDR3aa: CASSERGGRSYTF
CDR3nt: TGTGCCAGCAGTGAGCGCGGAGGCCGGAGCTACACCTTC

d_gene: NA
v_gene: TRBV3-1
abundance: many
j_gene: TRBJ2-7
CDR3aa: CASSQDNEQYF
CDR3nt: TGTGCCAGCAGCCAAGATAACGAGCAGTACTTC

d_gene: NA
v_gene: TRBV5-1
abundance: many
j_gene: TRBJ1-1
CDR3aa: CASIAGARDTEAFF
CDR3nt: TGCGCCAGCATCGCGGGGGCGAGGGACACTGAAGCTTTCTTT

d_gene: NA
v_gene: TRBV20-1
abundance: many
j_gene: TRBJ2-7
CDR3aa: CSARGDGGTGYEQYF
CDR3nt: TGCAGTGCTCGAGGGGACGGGGGGACAGGCTACGAGCAGTACTTC

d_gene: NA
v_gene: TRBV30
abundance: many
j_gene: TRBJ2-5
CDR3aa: CAWGQGGETQYF
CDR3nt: TGTGCCTGGGGGCAGGGAGGAGAGACCCAGTACTTC

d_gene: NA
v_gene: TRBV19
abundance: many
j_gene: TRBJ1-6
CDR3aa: CASSTTGTPTNSPLHF
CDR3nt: TGTGCCAGTAGTACCACAGGGACTCCTACAAATTCACCCCTCCACTTT

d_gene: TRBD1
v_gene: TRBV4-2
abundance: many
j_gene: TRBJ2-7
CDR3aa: CASSQDITGGGGQYF
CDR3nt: TGTGCCAGCAGCCAAGATATAACAGGGGGAGGTGGGCAGTACTTC

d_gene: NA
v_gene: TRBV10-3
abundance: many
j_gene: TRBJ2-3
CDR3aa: CAISEGSMPDTQYF
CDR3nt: TGTGCCATCAGTGAGGGGAGTATGCCAGATACGCAGTATTTT

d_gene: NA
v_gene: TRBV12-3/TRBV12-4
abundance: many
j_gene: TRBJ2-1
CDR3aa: CASRLGTVNEQFF
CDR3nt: TGTGCCAGCAGGTTAGGAACGGTGAATGAGCAGTTCTTC

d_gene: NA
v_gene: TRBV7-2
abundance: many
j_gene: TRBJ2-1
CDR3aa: CASSLVTGDNEQFF
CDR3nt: TGTGCCAGCAGCTTGGTCACCGGGGACAATGAGCAGTTCTTC

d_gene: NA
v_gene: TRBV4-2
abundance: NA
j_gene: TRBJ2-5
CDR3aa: CASSQKLGGETQYF
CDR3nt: TGTGCCAGCAGCCAGAAACTGGGGGGAGAGACCCAGTACTTC

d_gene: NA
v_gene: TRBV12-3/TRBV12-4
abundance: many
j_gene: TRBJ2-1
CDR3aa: CASSPQGPSYNEQFF
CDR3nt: TGTGCCAGCAGCCCACAGGGCCCCTCCTACAATGAGCAGTTCTTC

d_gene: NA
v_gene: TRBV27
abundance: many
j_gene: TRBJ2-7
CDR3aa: CASINLQSNEQYF
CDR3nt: TGTGCCAGCATCAACCTGCAGAGTAACGAGCAGTACTTC

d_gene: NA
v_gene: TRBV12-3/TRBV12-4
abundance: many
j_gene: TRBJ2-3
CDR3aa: CASSLVGGLTDTQYF
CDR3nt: TGTGCCAGCAGTTTAGTGGGGGGCCTCACAGATACGCAGTATTTT

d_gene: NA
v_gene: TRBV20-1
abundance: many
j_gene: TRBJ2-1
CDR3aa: CSAQYVHEQFF
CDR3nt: TGCAGTGCTCAGTATGTCCATGAGCAGTTCTTC

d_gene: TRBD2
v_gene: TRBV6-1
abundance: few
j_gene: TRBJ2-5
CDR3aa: CATLAGTSGRGETQYF
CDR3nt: TGTGCCACCCTTGCCGGGACTAGCGGGAGAGGCGAGACCCAGTACTTC

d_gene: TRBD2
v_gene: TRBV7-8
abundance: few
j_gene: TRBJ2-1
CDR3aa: CASSPRLASAEQFF
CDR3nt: TGTGCCAGCAGCCCCCGACTAGCTTCAGCTGAGCAGTTCTTC

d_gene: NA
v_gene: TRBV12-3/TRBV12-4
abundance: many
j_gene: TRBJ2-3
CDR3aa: CASGMRARGDTQYF
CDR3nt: TGTGCCAGTGGAATGCGGGCCCGCGGAGATACGCAGTATTTT

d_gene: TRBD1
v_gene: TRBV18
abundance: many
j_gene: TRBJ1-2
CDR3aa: CASSPRGGQGDYGYTF
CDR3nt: TGTGCCAGCTCACCACGAGGAGGACAGGGGGACTATGGCTACACCTTC

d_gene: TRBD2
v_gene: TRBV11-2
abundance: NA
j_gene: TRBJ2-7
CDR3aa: CASSLDHPWTSGEGNEQYF
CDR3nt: TGTGCCAGCAGCTTAGATCACCCCTGGACTAGCGGGGAAGGGAACGAGCAGTACTTC

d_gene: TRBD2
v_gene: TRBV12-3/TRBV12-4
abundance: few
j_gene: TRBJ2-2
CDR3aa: CASSSAGVRGTGELFF
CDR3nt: TGTGCCAGCAGTTCTGCGGGAGTGCGTGGCACCGGGGAGCTGTTTTTT

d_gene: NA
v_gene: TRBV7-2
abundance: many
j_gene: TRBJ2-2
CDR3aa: CASKKRRSQGTGELFF
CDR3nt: TGTGCCAGCAAGAAAAGGCGGTCCCAGGGCACCGGGGAGCTGTTTTTT

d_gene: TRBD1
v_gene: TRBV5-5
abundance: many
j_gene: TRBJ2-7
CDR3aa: CASSLAGTATLGSFF
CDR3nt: TGTGCCAGCAGCTTGGCCGGGACAGCCACCTTAGGGAGCTTTTTC

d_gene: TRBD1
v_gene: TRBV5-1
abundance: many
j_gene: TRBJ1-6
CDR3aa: CASRPAGDRTYNSPLHF
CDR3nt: TGCGCCAGCAGACCCGCCGGGGACAGGACTTATAATTCACCCCTCCACTTT

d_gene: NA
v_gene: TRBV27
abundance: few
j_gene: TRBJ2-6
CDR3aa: CASSLEQSGANVLTF
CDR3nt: TGTGCCAGCAGTTTAGAACAGTCTGGGGCCAACGTCCTGACTTTC

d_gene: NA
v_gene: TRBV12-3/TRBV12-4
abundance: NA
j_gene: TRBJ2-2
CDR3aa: CASSLGEVMGELFF
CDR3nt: TGTGCCAGCAGTCTTGGGGAGGTTATGGGGGAGCTGTTTTTT

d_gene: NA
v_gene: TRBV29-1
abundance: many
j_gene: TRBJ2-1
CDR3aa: CSVDGDIGDEQFF
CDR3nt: TGCAGCGTTGACGGGGACATCGGGGATGAGCAGTTCTTC

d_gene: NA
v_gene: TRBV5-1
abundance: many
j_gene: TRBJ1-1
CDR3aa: CASSIGSFTEAFF
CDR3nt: TGCGCCAGCAGCATAGGGAGTTTCACTGAAGCTTTCTTT

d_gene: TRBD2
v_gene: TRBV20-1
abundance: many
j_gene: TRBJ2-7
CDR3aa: CSAGTSGRPYEQYF
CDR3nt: TGCAGTGCTGGGACTAGCGGGAGGCCCTACGAGCAGTACTTC

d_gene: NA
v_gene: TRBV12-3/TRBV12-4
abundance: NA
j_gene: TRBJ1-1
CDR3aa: CASSSWADDTEAFF
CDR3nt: TGTGCCAGCAGTTCTTGGGCGGACGACACTGAAGCTTTCTTT

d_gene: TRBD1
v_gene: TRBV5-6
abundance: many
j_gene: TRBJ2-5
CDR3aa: CASSLPGGWQETQYF
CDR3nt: TGTGCCAGCAGCTTGCCAGGGGGCTGGCAAGAGACCCAGTACTTC